This is a list of T cell receptor beta chains from one sample in a study of T cells after yellow fever vaccination. TCRdb re-analysed the 5' RACE reads in MiXCR, keeping a single row per CDR3 protein. This table holds under 300,000 distinct CDR3 sequences, 13% found once. The specimen comprised CD4+ T cells sorted from PBMCs, sampled 45 days after the yellow fever booster vaccination. The receptors were gathered from a man aged 25-45 years who received the YFV17D yellow fever vaccine. Each CDR3 is given with its conserved first and last residue. D genes are given only for firm matches. Clone size is shown for a subset of rows, as once, few, many or a class of expanded clone.

v_gene	j_gene	d_gene	abundance	CDR3nt	CDR3aa
TRBV27	TRBJ2-1	TRBD2	-	TGTGCCAGCAGCCGCCCCCCTAGCGGCTCCTTCAATGAGCAGTTCTTC	CASSRPPSGSFNEQFF
TRBV5-6	TRBJ2-1	TRBD1	many	TGTGCCAGCAGCTACGGGACAGGGAGGGACAATGAGCAGTTCTTC	CASSYGTGRDNEQFF
TRBV9	TRBJ2-2	-	few	TGTGCCAGCAGCGTAGCCGGTAACACCGGGGAGCTGTTTTTT	CASSVAGNTGELFF
TRBV7-2	TRBJ2-2	-	-	TGTGCCAGCAGCTTAGTCCCGGGAACGGTCACCGGGGAGCTGTTTTTT	CASSLVPGTVTGELFF
TRBV5-5	TRBJ1-5	-	few	TGTGCCAGCAGCTTGAGGGGGGGGAATCAGCCCCAGCATTTT	CASSLRGGNQPQHF
TRBV12-5	TRBJ2-3	TRBD2	few	TGTGCTAGTGGCCTGGGACTAGCTTCCACAGATACGCAGTATTTT	CASGLGLASTDTQYF
TRBV7-7	TRBJ2-3	-	-	TGTGCCAGCAGCCCGGACTCGCCGAGTACGCAGTATTTT	CASSPDSPSTQYF
TRBV24-1	TRBJ1-1	-	-	TGTGCCACCAGTGCCTCGTCGGCATCCGAAGCTTTCTTT	CATSASSASEAFF
TRBV4-2	TRBJ2-3	-	many	TGTGCCAGCAGCCAAGACTTACGGGTTAAGACGGATACGCAGTATTTT	CASSQDLRVKTDTQYF
TRBV29-1	TRBJ2-5	-	-	TGCAGCGTGAGAGGGGGGCCACAAGAGACCCAGTACTTC	CSVRGGPQETQYF
TRBV5-1	TRBJ2-1	TRBD2	-	TGCGCCAGCAGCTTGGAAGGTTGGCGCCTAGCGGAGTACAATGAGCAGTTCTTC	CASSLEGWRLAEYNEQFF
TRBV15	TRBJ2-1	-	-	TGTGCCACCAGCAGAGCGCCGCCTGGTGAGCAGTTCTTC	CATSRAPPGEQFF
TRBV10-3	TRBJ2-3	TRBD2	-	TGTGCCATCAGAAATAGCGGGAGGGATACGCAGTATTTT	CAIRNSGRDTQYF
TRBV29-1	TRBJ2-1	-	few	TGCAGCGCTGTTGAGCGGTACAATGAGCAGTTCTTC	CSAVERYNEQFF
TRBV5-1	TRBJ2-5	TRBD1	-	TGCGCCAGCCATTACACAGGGGGCGATGAGACCCAGTACTTC	CASHYTGGDETQYF
TRBV20-1	TRBJ2-2	-	-	TGCAGTGCTAGAGATAATTCAGCACCCTCCGGGGAGCTGTTTTTT	CSARDNSAPSGELFF
TRBV15	TRBJ2-1	-	-	TGTGCCACCAGCATTTCCTCGGGGAATGAGCAGTTCTTC	CATSISSGNEQFF
TRBV10-3	TRBJ2-5	TRBD2	few	TGTGCCATCAGTCCAGGACTAGCGGGAACGGAGACCCAGTACTTC	CAISPGLAGTETQYF
TRBV12-3/TRBV12-4	TRBJ2-1	-	many	TGTGCCAGCAGCCCCCAGGGGCTGAGCAGGAAGCAGTTCTTC	CASSPQGLSRKQFF
TRBV12-3/TRBV12-4	TRBJ2-2	-	-	TGTGCCAGCAGAACCCAGTTGGCCGGGGAGCTGTTTTTT	CASRTQLAGELFF
TRBV29-1	TRBJ2-7	-	many	TGCAGCGTAAGACCCGGCGCCTACGAGCAGTACTTC	CSVRPGAYEQYF
TRBV5-1	TRBJ2-2	TRBD2	few	TGCGCCAGCTCGCGGGGGACGGTCGCCGGGGAGCTGTTTTTT	CASSRGTVAGELFF
TRBV7-3	TRBJ1-5	TRBD1	-	TGTGCCAGCAGCTTAAAGGGGACAGCCACATATAGCAATCAGCCCCAGCATTTT	CASSLKGTATYSNQPQHF